A single sample is the source of the 5 T cell receptor beta chains below, sequenced in a study of shared clonotypes between healthy human individuals. Sequenced by immunoSEQ multiplex PCR; TCRdb stores in-frame clones only, minus some. The sample lists 650,000 to 700,000 clones; 90% were seen once. The sample consisted of memory CD8+ T cells from PBMCs. Subset denoted: CD45RO+ cells pooled with CCR7-negative TemRA cells. The origin of the receptors is a young man in good health. Some clones in this sample may be carry-over from other donors' samples.

V and J are TRBV10-3 and TRBJ2-2; TRBD2 agrees at 9 bases. The V gene's germline CDR1 is ENHRY and CDR2 SYGVKD. This CDR3 comprises 17 residues. V shed 5 bases, J shed 3 bases, and the junction held 10 bases outside the gene matches. The CDR3, as DNA: TGTGCCATCAGTCCTATGGAGCGGGAGGAAGACACCGGGGAGCTGTTTTTT. Translating it yields CAISPMEREEDTGELFF.

V gene TRBV5-1 combines with J gene TRBJ1-1; D gene unclear. V gave up 0 bases and J gave up 5 bases, with 20 bases separating them. Looked up from germline, CDR1 is SGHRS and CDR2 is YFSETQ. This CDR3 has 17 residues. The chain's CDR3 is CASSLGEGSLLATEAFF. In DNA form, the CDR3 reads TGCGCCAGCAGCTTGGGTGAGGGCTCCCTACTCGCAACTGAAGCTTTCTTT. Complete variable domain (other parts from reference TRBV5-1 and TRBJ1-1): KAGVTQTPRYLIKTRGQQVTLSCSPISGHRSVSWYQQTPGQGLQFLFEYFSETQRNKGNFPGRFSGRQFSNSRSEMNVSTLELGDSALYLCASSLGEGSLLATEAFFGQGTRLTVV.

The chain uses TRBV29-1 and TRBJ2-7; 12 bases agree with TRBD1. With V trimmed by 5 bases and J by 6 bases, 8 bases remained unmatched. Germline CDR1 reads SQVTM; CDR2 reads ANQGSEA. The CDR3 is 14 residues long. This CDR3 reads CSVFGTGGLGEQYF. DNA of the CDR3: TGCAGCGTTTTTGGGACAGGGGGCTTGGGCGAGCAGTACTTC.

This clone has more than one count but fewer than ten. The J gene is TRBJ2-5, the V gene TRBV4-1; D is unclear. The CDR3 consists of 15 residues. Germline lookup yields CDR1 MGHRA and CDR2 YSYEKL. Trimming pared 3 bases from V and 1 base from J, leaving 12 bases between. CDR3 amino acids: CASSHRNGTQETQYF. The CDR3 coding sequence is TGCGCCAGCAGCCACCGGAACGGAACCCAAGAGACCCAGTACTTC.

The chain combines TRBV6-5 with TRBJ2-1; 9 bases align to TRBD2. The V segment lost 4 bases and the J segment 7 bases; nucleotides outside the gene matches: 8. CDR3 length: 15 amino acids. CDR1 and CDR2 (germline): MNHEY, SVGAGI. The CDR3 sequence: CASSSLAGPGNEQFF. The CDR3 nucleotides read TGTGCCAGCAGTTCCCTAGCGGGGCCTGGGAATGAGCAGTTCTTC.